The 17 T cell receptor beta chains in this list originate from one sample, sequenced in a study of shared clonotypes between healthy human individuals. Measured with immunoSEQ multiplex PCR; TCRdb has only the in-frame clones, and not every one. The sample includes hundreds of thousands of clones, about 74% of them seen just once. Sequences were obtained from memory CD4+ T cells sorted from blood. The subset is: CD45RA-negative fraction. All receptors come from a woman aged 25 to 39 in good health.

This clone was seen more than once but under ten times. V and J are TRBV19 and TRBJ2-7; 8 nucleotides match TRBD1. V lost 5 bases to trimming and J lost 3 bases; unmatched junction nucleotides: 6. CDR1 and CDR2 (germline): LNHDA, SQIVND (reference sequence). The CDR3 loop spans 14 amino acids. CDR3 protein: CASSHLDRDYEQYF. CDR3 DNA sequence: TGTGCCAGTAGTCACTTGGACAGGGACTACGAGCAGTACTTC. Together with reference TRBV19 and TRBJ2-7, the CDR3 gives the full variable domain: DGGITQSPKYLFRKEGQNVTLSCEQNLNHDAMYWYRQDPGQGLRLIYYSQIVNDFQKGDIAEGYSVSREKKESFPLTVTSAQKNPTAFYLCASSHLDRDYEQYFGPGTRLTVT.

This sequence joins TRBV7-8 and TRBJ2-3; 10 nucleotides align to TRBD2. The CDR3 extends over 16 amino acids. V dropped 6 bases and J dropped 0; count of bases not matched to a gene: 6. CDR1 is SGHVS, CDR2 FQNEAQ, per germline. CDR3 nucleotides: TGTGCCAGCAGAGACCGGACTAGCGGAAGCACAGATACGCAGTATTTT. Translating it yields CASRDRTSGSTDTQYF.

As concerns this clone: In the same sample, other DNA sequences code for this CDR3. V is TRBV28 and J is TRBJ1-2; tentative D call: TRBD1 (5 bases). Between the trimmed V and J ends, which lost 4 bases and 2 bases, there was a span of 8 bases. The CDR3 sequence is 13 residues long. CDR1 and CDR2 from the germline V gene are MDHEN and SYDVKM. This CDR3 reads CASSSGGNYGYTF. Here the CDR3 DNA reads TGTGCCAGCAGTTCCGGGGGAAACTATGGCTACACCTTC.

The table lists this clone with a count of one. The rearrangement links TRBV11-3 to TRBJ2-7; D unresolved. V was clipped by 3 bases and J by 9 bases, with 9 bases between them. The CDR3 loop spans 11 amino acids. Germline V gives CDR1 SGHNT, CDR2 YENEEA. CDR3 DNA: TGTGCCAGCAGCTTCGGACCCGCGCAGTACTTC. This translates into CASSFGPAQYF.

The chain has TRBV7-9 and TRBJ1-5, with 8 bases that match TRBD1. V was pared by 2 bases and J by 4 bases, with 10 bases of the junction left unmatched. Germline CDR1 reads SEHNR; CDR2 reads FQNEAQ (reference sequence). The CDR3 covers 17 residues. In DNA form, the CDR3 reads TGTGCCAGCAGCTTATTCGGACCGGGACAGGAGAATCAGCCCCAGCATTTT. It is translated as CASSLFGPGQENQPQHF.

V gene TRBV5-4 combines with J gene TRBJ2-3; D not certain. The CDR3 runs 15 residues. CDR1 and CDR2 (germline): SGHNT, YYREEE (reference sequence). V lost 4 bases and J 1 base, leaving 13 bases between the germline ends. For the CDR3, the DNA is TGTGCCAGCAGCCATGAAAGCCCTCGCACAGATACGCAGTATTTT. The encoded protein is CASSHESPRTDTQYF.

The V and J genes are TRBV2 and TRBJ2-7; no firm D call. Trimming pared 8 bases from V and 6 bases from J, leaving 11 bases between. The CDR3 is 11 residues long. Per germline, CDR1 SNHLY and CDR2 FYNNEI. CDR3 in DNA: TGTGCCAGCGGCCCTAGGGCCGAGCAGTACTTC. Encoded protein: CASGPRAEQYF.

The chain has TRBV21-1 and TRBJ2-1; whether TRBD2, the table's D call, matches the DNA was not checked. TRBV21-1 is a pseudogene locus. The CDR3 spans 11 residues. CDR3 loop: CARTSENEQFF. DNA of the CDR3: TGTGCCAGAACCTCGGAGAATGAGCAGTTCTTC.

This clone was seen once. Other DNA sequences in the sample encode the same CDR3. The chain couples TRBV7-7 to TRBJ2-2; D possibly uses TRBD1 or TRBD2 (5 bases each). This CDR3 has 13 amino acids. V was shortened by 1 base and J by 5 bases, with 5 bases between the two germline ends. Germline V lookup: CDR1 SSHAT, CDR2 FNYEAQ (reference sequence). The CDR3 spells CASSLGGTGELFF. The DNA of the CDR3 is TGTGCCAGCAGCTTAGGGGGGACCGGGGAGCTGTTTTTT.

Regarding this clone: At the DNA level, this CDR3 is encoded by other sequences in the same sample as well. V usage is TRBV20-1 and J usage is TRBJ2-3; D unresolved. The V and J ends lost 3 bases and 3 bases respectively, with 4 bases between them. Germline V CDR1 and CDR2: DFQATT, SNEGSKA (reference sequence). CDR3 length equals 11 residues. CDR3 amino acids: CSARGTDTQYF. The DNA of the CDR3 is TGCAGTGCTAGGGGGACAGATACGCAGTATTTT.

In nucleotides, the CDR3 is TGTGCCAGCAGCATACTTCGATGGGGCGGGCTCTCCTACAATGAGCAGTTCTTC. This gives the protein CASSILRWGGLSYNEQFF. V and J are TRBV21-1 and TRBJ2-1. TRBV21-1 is marked as a pseudogene. This CDR3 is 18 amino acids long.

This chain connects TRBV10-3 to TRBJ2-7, with D possibly TRBD1 on 5 matching bases. The germline V and J ends were trimmed by 3 bases and 3 bases, with 12 bases remaining between them. The CDR3 is 14 residues long. The germline gives CDR1 ENHRY, CDR2 SYGVKD. The CDR3: CAISDRVRFYEQYF. The DNA for the CDR3 is TGTGCCATCAGTGACAGGGTTAGATTCTACGAGCAGTACTTC.

The rearrangement joins TRBV25-1 to TRBJ2-1; 8 nucleotides align to TRBD2. CDR3 length equals 16 residues. Germline V CDR1 and CDR2: MGHDK, SYGVNS. With 2 bases clipped from V and 6 bases from J, the junction kept 9 bases outside the gene matches. The CDR3 here is CASSEAVAGSLNEQFF. For the CDR3, the DNA is TGTGCCAGCAGTGAAGCTGTAGCGGGATCACTCAATGAGCAGTTCTTC.

This clone appeared many times. V and J are TRBV30 and TRBJ2-4; D not resolved. Trimming took off 5 bases at V and 0 bases at J, with 14 bases between the two ends. Per the germline V gene, CDR1 is GTSNPN and CDR2 is SVGIG (reference sequence). The CDR3 is 15 amino acids. CDR3 loop: CAWDSKGLAKNIQYF. The CDR3 DNA is TGTGCCTGGGACTCCAAGGGCCTAGCCAAAAACATTCAGTACTTC.

This chain joins TRBV5-1 and TRBJ2-1; 11 bases match TRBD2. CDR1 is SGHRS and CDR2 is YFSETQ in the germline V gene. V dropped 4 bases and J dropped 3; count of bases not matched to a gene: 6. The CDR3 runs to 16 residues. CDR3 in amino acids: CASSPLAGGIYNEQFF. The CDR3 DNA sequence: TGCGCCAGCAGCCCTCTAGCGGGAGGTATCTACAATGAGCAGTTCTTC.

The CDR3 protein is CASSLGVVTSYNEQFF. CDR3 bases: TGCGCCAGCAGCTTGGGGGTAGTAACCTCCTACAATGAGCAGTTCTTC. The chain has TRBV5-1 and TRBJ2-1; the D is unclear. The CDR3 has 16 residues. Trimming shortened V by 0 bases and J by 0 bases, and 10 bases separated the two germline ends. CDR1 and CDR2 (germline): SGHRS, YFSETQ.

The chain recombines TRBV30 with TRBJ1-5; D remains ambiguous. CDR3 size: 13 residues. Trimming removed 2 bases from V and 7 bases from J, with 12 bases in between. The germline gives CDR1 GTSNPN, CDR2 SVGIG (reference sequence). The CDR3 sequence: CAWSSGRGQPQHF. DNA of the CDR3: TGTGCCTGGAGTTCTGGGCGGGGACAGCCCCAGCATTTT.